This entry concerns a single T cell receptor (beta chain). The data originate from a study of blood T cell repertoires in COVID-19. Repertoires were generated with immunoSEQ multiplex PCR, while TCRdb's copy carries only in-frame clones and drops some. Among over 250,000 clones listed, about 87% were seen once. Germline V lookup: CDR1 SGHRS, CDR2 YFSETQ. Trimming removed 0 bases from V and 6 bases from J, with 9 bases in between. This CDR3 is built from 14 residues. Sequencing was done on a sample of peripheral blood. This TCR was sampled from a woman aged 45 to 65 with acute or convalescent COVID-19. The chain has TRBV5-1 and TRBJ2-2; perhaps TRBD1 as D (5 bases). CDR3 amino acids: CASSLGKGAGELFF. In DNA form, the CDR3 reads TGCGCCAGCAGCTTGGGGAAAGGGGCCGGGGAGCTGTTTTTT.